The present T cell receptor (beta chain) was sequenced within a study of T cell changes during pregnancy in multiple sclerosis. Sequencing was performed with immunoSEQ multiplex PCR; in TCRdb, only in-frame clones are kept and a portion is missing. The sample records tens of thousands of clones, approximately 92% being singletons. This sequence originates from a female donor with multiple sclerosis, enrolled in a pregnancy study. Sequenced material: CD4+ T cells from peripheral blood mononuclear cells, taken in the third trimester of pregnancy.

The CDR3 protein is CASSGLGTNTDTQYF. The CDR3 coding sequence is TGTGCCAGCAGTGGACTCGGGACTAACACAGATACGCAGTATTTT. This chain connects TRBV6-1 to TRBJ2-3; 7 bases are a match to TRBD2. The CDR3 has 15 residues. With 4 bases clipped from V and 2 bases from J, the junction kept 6 bases outside the gene matches. CDR1 is MNHNS, CDR2 SASEGT, per germline.